The present T cell receptor (beta chain) was sequenced within a study of shared clonotypes between healthy human individuals. Study results and caveats: The study found about 5% of naive CD4 clonotypes shared across a few donors. Blood was the sole source, and tissue repertoires probably differ.

Sequencing was at deep level. Sorted-subset replicate PCR reactions contained around 220 ng DNA, corresponding to approximately 30,000 T cell genomes. Assay used: immunoSEQ multiplex PCR; TCRdb lists only in-frame clones, some missing. Found here are more than 2 million clones, approximately 95% of them singletons; the top ten hold roughly 0.13%. This CDR3 comprises 15 residues. The J segment lost 3 bases and the V segment lost 6 bases, leaving 6 bases of the junction unmatched. Germline CDR1 is KGHSH and CDR2 is LQKENI. As regards this clone: The antigen is unknown. The sample carries other DNA sequences with the same CDR3.

This TCR derives from a man aged 18 to 30 in good health. Sequenced: naive CD4+ T cells sorted from blood. Described subset: CD45RA+ positively selected. This chain joins TRBV18 and TRBJ1-4; 8 nucleotides align to TRBD1. The CDR3 region has the DNA TGTGCCAGCTCCCGTGACAGGGGCCCTAATGAAAAACTGTTTTTT. Its protein product is CASSRDRGPNEKLFF.